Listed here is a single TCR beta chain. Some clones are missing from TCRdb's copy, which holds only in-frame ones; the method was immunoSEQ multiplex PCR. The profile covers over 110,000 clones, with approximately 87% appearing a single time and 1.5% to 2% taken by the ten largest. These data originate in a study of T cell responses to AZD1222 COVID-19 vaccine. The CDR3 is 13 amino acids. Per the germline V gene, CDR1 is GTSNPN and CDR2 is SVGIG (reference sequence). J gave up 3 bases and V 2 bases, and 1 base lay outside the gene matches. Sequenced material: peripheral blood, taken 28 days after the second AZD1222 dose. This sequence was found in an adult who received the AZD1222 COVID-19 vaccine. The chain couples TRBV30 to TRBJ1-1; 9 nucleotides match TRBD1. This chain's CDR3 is CAWSWDRDTEAFF. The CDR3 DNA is TGTGCCTGGAGTTGGGACAGGGACACTGAAGCTTTCTTT. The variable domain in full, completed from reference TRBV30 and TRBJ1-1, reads SQTIHQWPATLVQPVGSPLSLECTVEGTSNPNLYWYRQAAGRGLQLLFYSVGIGQISSEVPQNLSASRPQDRQFILSSKKLLLSDSGFYLCAWSWDRDTEAFFGQGTRLTVV.